This T cell receptor (beta chain) comes out of a study of cytomegalovirus exposure and HLA in healthy donors. CDR3 length equals 12 residues. Trimming removed 4 bases at V and 2 bases at J, with 9 bases between. Germline loops: CDR1 SQVTM, CDR2 ANQGSEA. The PCR used 60 Vbeta and 13 Jbeta primers. Sequencing was performed with immunoSEQ multiplex PCR; in TCRdb, only in-frame clones are kept and a portion is missing. The data contain around 150,000 clones, around three quarters of them singletons. The receptor was derived from a man aged 40-49 years in good health and CMV-seronegative. Material for sequencing was PBMCs. The chain carries TRBV29-1 and TRBJ2-7; D not certain. The DNA of the CDR3 is TGCAGCGTTGGTGGCACCCCCTACGAGCAGTACTTC. Translation: CSVGGTPYEQYF.